These T cell receptor beta chains were read from a single sample in a study of blood T cells in healthy people across ages. TCRdb reprocessed the 5' RACE reads with MiXCR, giving one entry per CDR3 protein. The sample lists roughly 1,800,000 distinct CDR3 sequences; 40% to 55% were seen once. The sample comprised blood. These receptors originate from a woman aged 40 to 49 in good health. CDR3s include the opening cysteine and the closing phenylalanine or tryptophan. Fields, in order: CDR3 DNA, CDR3 protein, clone size, J gene, V gene, D gene. A D gene is named only where the DNA matches it firmly. Size tells how often a clone was seen (once, few, many) or the class of an expanded clone, and some rows leave it out.

CDR3nt: TGCGCCACCGCAGGCGGACACCTACAGGATACGCAGTATTTT
CDR3aa: CATAGGHLQDTQYF
abundance: -
j_gene: TRBJ2-3
v_gene: TRBV5-1
d_gene: -

CDR3nt: TGTGCCAGCAGCCCACCAGGGGAAAACATTCAGTACTTC
CDR3aa: CASSPPGENIQYF
abundance: -
j_gene: TRBJ2-4
v_gene: TRBV7-3
d_gene: -

CDR3nt: TGCAGTGCTCCTGGACAGGGCCCTAGGGAGACCCAGTACTTC
CDR3aa: CSAPGQGPRETQYF
abundance: few
j_gene: TRBJ2-5
v_gene: TRBV20-1
d_gene: TRBD1

CDR3nt: TGTGCCAGCAGCAACGCCGGGACAGGGAGTGAGCAGTTCTTC
CDR3aa: CASSNAGTGSEQFF
abundance: once
j_gene: TRBJ2-1
v_gene: TRBV5-6
d_gene: TRBD1

CDR3nt: TGCGCCAGCAGCTTTAGGTCTAGCACAGATACGCAGTATTTT
CDR3aa: CASSFRSSTDTQYF
abundance: few
j_gene: TRBJ2-3
v_gene: TRBV5-1
d_gene: -

CDR3nt: TGTGCCAGAAAAAGTGTACTAGCGTCTGAAGAGACCCAGTACTTC
CDR3aa: CARKSVLASEETQYF
abundance: -
j_gene: TRBJ2-5
v_gene: TRBV21-1
d_gene: -

CDR3nt: TGTGCCAGCAGCTTAGGTCGGGCGAGGGGCACAGATACGCAGTATTTT
CDR3aa: CASSLGRARGTDTQYF
abundance: -
j_gene: TRBJ2-3
v_gene: TRBV11-2
d_gene: -

CDR3nt: TGTGCCAGCATCAGGGGTCCTGGACCTGGGGCCAACGTCCTGACTTTC
CDR3aa: CASIRGPGPGANVLTF
abundance: -
j_gene: TRBJ2-6
v_gene: TRBV2
d_gene: -

CDR3nt: TGTGCCAGCAGCCCCCCCGGGACAGGGGCTAATGAAAAACTGTTTTTT
CDR3aa: CASSPPGTGANEKLFF
abundance: -
j_gene: TRBJ1-4
v_gene: TRBV7-2
d_gene: TRBD1

CDR3nt: TGTGCCAGCAGGGATCCGGCGGGGGGCTCTGAGCAGTACTTC
CDR3aa: CASRDPAGGSEQYF
abundance: -
j_gene: TRBJ2-5
v_gene: TRBV6-2/TRBV6-3
d_gene: TRBD2

CDR3nt: TGTGCCAGCAGTACGCTTCGGGGTATCCAAGAGACCCAGTACTTC
CDR3aa: CASSTLRGIQETQYF
abundance: few
j_gene: TRBJ2-5
v_gene: TRBV27
d_gene: -

CDR3nt: TGCGCCAGCAGCCAAGGGGGGGCCCTCGGGCAGGCCACTGAAGCTTTCTTT
CDR3aa: CASSQGGALGQATEAFF
abundance: -
j_gene: TRBJ1-1
v_gene: TRBV4-3
d_gene: -

CDR3nt: TGTGCCAGCAGCTCCCGAGGAGTGGTAGCGGGGGGGCCTCAAGGCCCAGATACGCAGTATTTT
CDR3aa: CASSSRGVVAGGPQGPDTQYF
abundance: -
j_gene: TRBJ2-3
v_gene: TRBV3-1
d_gene: TRBD2

CDR3nt: TGTGCCACCAGCCAAGAGTGGCGGCAGCCCCAGCATTTT
CDR3aa: CATSQEWRQPQHF
abundance: -
j_gene: TRBJ1-5
v_gene: TRBV15
d_gene: -

CDR3nt: TGTGCCAGCAGCCGCTACAGGGCCGATGAGCAGTTCTTC
CDR3aa: CASSRYRADEQFF
abundance: -
j_gene: TRBJ2-1
v_gene: TRBV7-2
d_gene: -

CDR3nt: TGCGCCAGCAGCATTACTGGGGGGCCACCCCTCCACTTT
CDR3aa: CASSITGGPPLHF
abundance: few
j_gene: TRBJ1-6
v_gene: TRBV5-1
d_gene: -

CDR3nt: TGTGCCAGCAGCGGACTAACTAGGGCTAGCACAGATACGCAGTATTTT
CDR3aa: CASSGLTRASTDTQYF
abundance: few
j_gene: TRBJ2-3
v_gene: TRBV13
d_gene: -

CDR3nt: TGTGCCACCAGCAGAGATAGGACTAGCGGGGGCAATGAGCAGTTCTTC
CDR3aa: CATSRDRTSGGNEQFF
abundance: few
j_gene: TRBJ2-1
v_gene: TRBV15
d_gene: TRBD2

CDR3nt: TGCGCCAGCAGTCCATTAACAACTAGCGGGGGTGGGAATGAGCAGTTCTTC
CDR3aa: CASSPLTTSGGGNEQFF
abundance: -
j_gene: TRBJ2-1
v_gene: TRBV4-1
d_gene: TRBD2

CDR3nt: TGTGCCAGCAGCAAACAGAATCAGTACCAAGAGACCCAGTACTTC
CDR3aa: CASSKQNQYQETQYF
abundance: -
j_gene: TRBJ2-5
v_gene: TRBV21-1
d_gene: -

CDR3nt: TGCAGTGCCCGCGGACAGGAAACCTCCTACGAGCAGTACTTC
CDR3aa: CSARGQETSYEQYF
abundance: -
j_gene: TRBJ2-7
v_gene: TRBV20-1
d_gene: TRBD1

CDR3nt: TGTGCCAGCAGCGCTGACAGGGGCCAAGCTCGTGGGTACTTC
CDR3aa: CASSADRGQARGYF
abundance: -
j_gene: TRBJ2-7
v_gene: TRBV5-6
d_gene: TRBD1

CDR3nt: TGTGCCAGCAGCCAGTGGACAGGGAGCACAGATACGCAGTGTTTT
CDR3aa: CASSQWTGSTDTQCF
abundance: -
j_gene: TRBJ2-3
v_gene: TRBV14
d_gene: TRBD1

CDR3nt: TGCGCCAGCACCCCTATGTCTGGGGCCAACGTCCTGACTTTC
CDR3aa: CASTPMSGANVLTF
abundance: few
j_gene: TRBJ2-6
v_gene: TRBV5-1
d_gene: -

CDR3nt: TGCAGCGTTGAAGATCCCTATGGGCTAGCGGGTCCCTACGAGCAGTACTTC
CDR3aa: CSVEDPYGLAGPYEQYF
abundance: -
j_gene: TRBJ2-7
v_gene: TRBV29-1
d_gene: TRBD2

CDR3nt: TGTGCCAGCTACAGGACACAAGCGGAGACCCAGTACTTC
CDR3aa: CASYRTQAETQYF
abundance: few
j_gene: TRBJ2-5
v_gene: TRBV2
d_gene: -

CDR3nt: TGTGCCAGCAGGGAGACAGGGAACTATGGCTACACCTTC
CDR3aa: CASRETGNYGYTF
abundance: -
j_gene: TRBJ1-2
v_gene: TRBV6-1
d_gene: TRBD1

CDR3nt: TGTGCCAGCAGCTTGACCGGCGGGCTTAGCCACAATGAGCAGTTCTTC
CDR3aa: CASSLTGGLSHNEQFF
abundance: few
j_gene: TRBJ2-1
v_gene: TRBV7-2
d_gene: -

CDR3nt: TGCGCCAGCAGCCAAGATCTCGGCGGGGGTTTTCGAGAGCAGTACTTC
CDR3aa: CASSQDLGGGFREQYF
abundance: -
j_gene: TRBJ2-7
v_gene: TRBV4-3
d_gene: TRBD2

CDR3nt: TGCGCCAGCAGCCCTCTGGGGGCTAGCACAGATACGCAGTATTTT
CDR3aa: CASSPLGASTDTQYF
abundance: -
j_gene: TRBJ2-3
v_gene: TRBV5-1
d_gene: -

CDR3nt: TGTGCCATCGGGAGGGACCAAGAGACCCAGTACTTC
CDR3aa: CAIGRDQETQYF
abundance: -
j_gene: TRBJ2-5
v_gene: TRBV10-3
d_gene: TRBD2

CDR3nt: TGTGCCACCAGCAGAGGCCCCAACGAGCAGTACTTC
CDR3aa: CATSRGPNEQYF
abundance: -
j_gene: TRBJ2-7
v_gene: TRBV15
d_gene: -

CDR3nt: TGTGCCAGCAGCGTGGGACTAGCGGGCTACGAGCAGTACTTC
CDR3aa: CASSVGLAGYEQYF
abundance: -
j_gene: TRBJ2-7
v_gene: TRBV9
d_gene: TRBD2

CDR3nt: TGTGCCAGCAGTATCAGGGTGGTGGGGGCCAACGTCCTGACTTTC
CDR3aa: CASSIRVVGANVLTF
abundance: -
j_gene: TRBJ2-6
v_gene: TRBV6-5
d_gene: -

CDR3nt: TGTGCCAGCAGCCAAGCTGTTAACTATGGCTACACCTTC
CDR3aa: CASSQAVNYGYTF
abundance: few
j_gene: TRBJ1-2
v_gene: TRBV3-1
d_gene: -

CDR3nt: TGCAGCGCCGAGGACATTAGGAATGAGCAGTTCTTC
CDR3aa: CSAEDIRNEQFF
abundance: few
j_gene: TRBJ2-1
v_gene: TRBV29-1
d_gene: -

CDR3nt: TGTGCCAGCAGCTTTCTCAGTCCGGACGAGCAGTACTTC
CDR3aa: CASSFLSPDEQYF
abundance: few
j_gene: TRBJ2-7
v_gene: TRBV7-6
d_gene: -

CDR3nt: TGTGCCAGCAGTCGTATGGCGTTCTCCTACAATGAGCAGTTCTTC
CDR3aa: CASSRMAFSYNEQFF
abundance: -
j_gene: TRBJ2-1
v_gene: TRBV9
d_gene: -

CDR3nt: TGCAGTGCTAGTACCCCGGGCACTGAAGCTTTCTTT
CDR3aa: CSASTPGTEAFF
abundance: -
j_gene: TRBJ1-1
v_gene: TRBV20-1
d_gene: -

CDR3nt: TGCGCCAGCAGCTCAGACAGGGTGGGACACACTGAAGCTTTCTTT
CDR3aa: CASSSDRVGHTEAFF
abundance: -
j_gene: TRBJ1-1
v_gene: TRBV5-1
d_gene: TRBD1

CDR3nt: TGTGCCAGCAGCGGAACAGCGGCAACTAATGAAAAACTGTTTTTT
CDR3aa: CASSGTAATNEKLFF
abundance: -
j_gene: TRBJ1-4
v_gene: TRBV9
d_gene: -

CDR3nt: TGTGCCATCAGTGGGGGACAGGGGGCCGGCTATGGCTACACCTTC
CDR3aa: CAISGGQGAGYGYTF
abundance: few
j_gene: TRBJ1-2
v_gene: TRBV10-3
d_gene: TRBD1

CDR3nt: TGCAGCGTTGCTGGCGAGGGGTATGGCTACACCTTC
CDR3aa: CSVAGEGYGYTF
abundance: few
j_gene: TRBJ1-2
v_gene: TRBV29-1
d_gene: -

CDR3nt: TGTGCCAGCAGCCTAAAGCGGTCAAGCAATGAGCAGTTCTTC
CDR3aa: CASSLKRSSNEQFF
abundance: -
j_gene: TRBJ2-1
v_gene: TRBV14
d_gene: -

CDR3nt: TGCAGTGCCCATCCTCGACTAGCGGGGGGGCACAATGAGCAGTTCTTC
CDR3aa: CSAHPRLAGGHNEQFF
abundance: -
j_gene: TRBJ2-1
v_gene: TRBV20-1
d_gene: TRBD2

CDR3nt: TGTGCCAGCACCTCCGGGAACGGAGAAAACATTCAGTACTTC
CDR3aa: CASTSGNGENIQYF
abundance: -
j_gene: TRBJ2-4
v_gene: TRBV12-3/TRBV12-4
d_gene: -

CDR3nt: TGTGCCAGCAGACCGACAGGGTTGAACATTCAGTACTTC
CDR3aa: CASRPTGLNIQYF
abundance: few
j_gene: TRBJ2-4
v_gene: TRBV7-2
d_gene: TRBD1

CDR3nt: TGTGCCAGCTCACCACAGACAGGGGGGACAGATACGCAGTATTTT
CDR3aa: CASSPQTGGTDTQYF
abundance: -
j_gene: TRBJ2-3
v_gene: TRBV18
d_gene: TRBD1

CDR3nt: TGTGCCACCAGTGACCCTAATCCTGGGGTTGGCTACACCTTC
CDR3aa: CATSDPNPGVGYTF
abundance: -
j_gene: TRBJ1-2
v_gene: TRBV24-1
d_gene: -

CDR3nt: TGTGCCAGCTCACCACTCAGGACAGGACTATACAATGAGCAGTTCTTC
CDR3aa: CASSPLRTGLYNEQFF
abundance: -
j_gene: TRBJ2-1
v_gene: TRBV18
d_gene: -

CDR3nt: TGTGCCATCGAATCGGGGGGGACCGGGGAGCTGTTTTTT
CDR3aa: CAIESGGTGELFF
abundance: -
j_gene: TRBJ2-2
v_gene: TRBV12-3/TRBV12-4
d_gene: TRBD2

CDR3nt: TGTGCCAGCAGCCCGCGGGACATTCGTGACTACGAGCAGTACTTC
CDR3aa: CASSPRDIRDYEQYF
abundance: -
j_gene: TRBJ2-7
v_gene: TRBV11-1
d_gene: -

CDR3nt: TGTGCCATCAGGAGAGGGTCCGACGAGCAGTACTTC
CDR3aa: CAIRRGSDEQYF
abundance: -
j_gene: TRBJ2-7
v_gene: TRBV10-3
d_gene: -

CDR3nt: TGTGCCAGCAGGGTGACAGGGGCTAAGGGGCGCCATTACTCAGATACGCAGTATTTT
CDR3aa: CASRVTGAKGRHYSDTQYF
abundance: few
j_gene: TRBJ2-3
v_gene: TRBV12-3/TRBV12-4
d_gene: TRBD1